The following is a TCR beta chain sequence with its context. As yet, its antigen is unknown. RNA transcripts provided the source from which TCR beta CDR3 regions were amplified. The primer set for the first-round RT-PCR of the TCR CDR3 was HTBI. One entry per CDR3 protein, called by TCRdb with MiXCR from the multiplex PCR reads. Of about 660,000 distinct CDR3 sequences in the sample, roughly 46% are singletons; the top ten hold roughly 6.5%. These data are taken from a study of T cells in Graves' hyperthyroidism and ophthalmopathy. Study findings and constraints: A 13 V-J signature model discriminated ophthalmopathy versus stable hyperthyroidism. Blood held most thyroid clonotypes expanded above 0.001 frequency. Ophthalmopathy, as predicted by the model, came a median approximately 5.9 months after the prediction.

CDR3 length: 14 amino acids. Germline V CDR1 and CDR2: MNHNS, SASEGT. Trimming took off 3 bases at V and 7 bases at J, with 13 bases between the two ends. Orbital computed tomography and thyroid ultrasound, together with serum TRAb and thyroxine and clinical symptoms, were used for diagnoses. Sequencing used peripheral blood or thyroid tissue (not recorded which). This chain connects TRBV6-1 to TRBJ1-5; D not certain. The source of this sequence is an adult man with Graves' disease, either hyperthyroidism or ophthalmopathy (not recorded which). This CDR3 reads CASSDYEGLQPQHF. CDR3 sequence (DNA): TGTGCCAGCAGTGACTATGAGGGTTTGCAGCCCCAGCATTTT.